These T cell receptor beta chains were read from a single sample in a study of cytomegalovirus exposure and HLA in healthy donors. TCRdb's copy holds only in-frame clones and misses some; the assay was immunoSEQ multiplex PCR. The sample shows about 160,000 clones, around 96% of them seen only once. Sequencing was carried out using PBMCs. These receptors came from a woman aged 18-30 years in good health and CMV-seronegative. CDR3s include the opening cysteine and the closing phenylalanine or tryptophan. The order of the fields is clone size, J gene, V gene, D gene, CDR3 protein, CDR3 DNA. The D gene is left open where the match is weak. The size of a clone is reported for some rows only, either as once, few or many, or as a class for expanded clones.

size: -
J: TRBJ2-2
V: TRBV27
D: -
CDR3: CASSSPGTGELFF
DNA: TGTGCCAGCAGTTCCCCCGGTACCGGGGAGCTGTTTTTT

size: -
J: TRBJ1-2
V: TRBV27
D: TRBD1
CDR3: CASSRTGDYGYTF
DNA: TGTGCCAGCAGTCGAACAGGGGATTATGGCTACACCTTC

size: -
J: TRBJ1-5
V: TRBV15
D: -
CDR3: CATSMAGGYRNQPQHF
DNA: TGTGCCACCAGCATGGCCGGGGGGTATCGAAATCAGCCCCAGCATTTT

size: -
J: TRBJ2-5
V: TRBV5-4
D: TRBD2
CDR3: CASSFGRGMETQYF
DNA: TGTGCCAGCAGCTTCGGGAGGGGGATGGAGACCCAGTACTTC

size: -
J: TRBJ1-1
V: TRBV6-5
D: TRBD1
CDR3: CASSYSRQGRTEAFF
DNA: TGTGCCAGCAGTTACTCCCGACAGGGAAGGACTGAAGCTTTCTTT

size: once
J: TRBJ2-1
V: TRBV9
D: TRBD2
CDR3: CASSVFLAGGGEQFF
DNA: TGTGCCAGCAGCGTATTCCTAGCGGGGGGAGGTGAGCAGTTCTTC

size: -
J: TRBJ2-3
V: TRBV5-4
D: TRBD2
CDR3: CASSQRLAGALDTQYF
DNA: TGTGCCAGCAGCCAACGACTAGCGGGGGCCTTAGATACGCAGTATTTT

size: -
J: TRBJ2-2
V: TRBV14
D: -
CDR3: CASRRQGAGGGELFF
DNA: TGTGCCAGCCGCCGACAGGGTGCCGGGGGCGGGGAGCTGTTTTTT

size: once
J: TRBJ1-2
V: TRBV6-1
D: TRBD1
CDR3: CASSARDSYGYTF
DNA: TGTGCCAGCAGTGCCCGGGACAGCTATGGCTACACCTTC

size: -
J: TRBJ2-3
V: TRBV18
D: -
CDR3: CASSQYKDTQYF
DNA: TGTGCCAGCTCACAGTACAAAGATACGCAGTATTTT

size: -
J: TRBJ1-1
V: TRBV6-1
D: -
CDR3: CASSEGEAFF
DNA: TGTGCCAGCAGTGAAGGGGAGGCTTTCTTT

size: -
J: TRBJ1-2
V: TRBV19
D: -
CDR3: CASSIETGRGYTF
DNA: TGTGCCAGTAGTATAGAAACAGGGCGAGGCTACACCTTC

size: -
J: TRBJ2-3
V: TRBV9
D: TRBD1
CDR3: CASSSGTVFPDTQYF
DNA: TGTGCCAGCAGCTCCGGGACAGTATTCCCAGATACGCAGTATTTT

size: -
J: TRBJ2-1
V: TRBV4-1
D: TRBD1
CDR3: CASSLPVRTGIDEQFF
DNA: TGCGCCAGCAGCCTCCCGGTACGGACAGGGATCGATGAGCAGTTCTTC

size: -
J: TRBJ1-1
V: TRBV19
D: -
CDR3: CASSVRGTEAFF
DNA: TGTGCCAGTAGTGTCAGGGGCACTGAAGCTTTCTTT

size: -
J: TRBJ2-2
V: TRBV6-5
D: -
CDR3: CASSYRGRNGAALFF
DNA: TGTGCCAGCAGTTACAGAGGCCGCAATGGGGCGGCGCTGTTTTTT

size: -
J: TRBJ2-2
V: TRBV18
D: -
CDR3: CASSPRSGTGELFF
DNA: TGTGCCAGCTCACCCCGGTCGGGCACCGGGGAGCTGTTTTTT

size: -
J: TRBJ2-7
V: TRBV7-8
D: TRBD2
CDR3: CASSFKGGDPSYEQYF
DNA: TGTGCCAGCAGCTTTAAGGGAGGGGACCCCTCCTACGAGCAGTACTTC